The clone carrying this T cell receptor beta chain was counted between two and nine times. Unique molecular identifiers were incorporated during preparation of the TCRbeta library. TCRdb re-derived calls from the PCR reads in MiXCR, one entry per CDR3 protein. The table has around 400,000 distinct CDR3 sequences, approximately 20% seen once. The sample is drawn from a study of T-cell reconstitution after alpha-beta-depleted transplantation in children. This CDR3 has 15 residues. Trimming at V came to 4 bases and at J to 7 bases, leaving 10 bases not matched to a gene. Germline V gene data show CDR1 as SSHAT and CDR2 as FNYEAQ (reference sequence).

This TCR came from a human donor who donated a stem cell graft to a child with acute myeloid leukemia. Material: PBMCs from the stem cell graft donor, obtained from the stem cell graft. The rearrangement uses TRBV7-7 and TRBJ2-1, with 7 bases fitting TRBD1. DNA for the CDR3: TGTGCCAGCAGCTCACAACAGGGGTCTGGGAATGAGCAGTTCTTC. Encoded protein: CASSSQQGSGNEQFF.